The 26 T cell receptor beta chains below all came from one sample that was sequenced in a study of T cell changes during pregnancy in multiple sclerosis. Data came from immunoSEQ multiplex PCR; TCRdb stores just in-frame clones and leaves some out. The repertoire includes around 57,000 clones, roughly 91% of them detected once, and 2% to 2.5% sits in the top ten. The sequencing here drew on peripheral blood, taken in the third trimester of pregnancy. These receptors were taken from a female donor in good health, enrolled as a control in a pregnancy study.

This clone appeared a few times. This CDR3 is CASSPLGRGQGTNEKLFF. CDR3 in DNA: TGTGCCAGCAGTCCCCTGGGCAGGGGGCAAGGGACTAATGAAAAACTGTTTTTT. This chain links TRBV2 with TRBJ1-4, with 8 bases that match TRBD1. In germline, CDR1 is SNHLY, CDR2 FYNNEI. J lost 2 bases, V lost 5 bases, and 13 bases had no gene match. The CDR3 is made up of 18 amino acids.

The V and J genes are TRBV11-2 and TRBJ2-7; a weak D match, TRBD2 (5 bases). Trimming took off 8 bases at V and 6 bases at J, with 20 bases between the two ends. This CDR3 contains 14 residues. Germline CDR1 is SGHAT and CDR2 is FQNNGV. CDR3 residues: CASRRWKAPGEQYF. The CDR3 DNA reads TGTGCCAGCCGGAGGTGGAAGGCCCCGGGCGAGCAGTACTTC.

The chain recombines TRBV7-9 with TRBJ1-1, with D maybe TRBD1 (5 bases). Germline V gene lookup returns CDR1 SEHNR and CDR2 FQNEAQ (reference sequence). The CDR3 length is 14 residues. Trimming shortened V by 1 base and J by 5 bases, and 11 bases separated the two germline ends. CDR3 region: CASSLGGFVTEAFF. CDR3 nucleotides: TGTGCCAGCAGCTTAGGGGGCTTTGTTACTGAAGCTTTCTTT.

The chain employs TRBV4-2 and TRBJ2-2; the match to TRBD2 covers 12 bases. Per the germline V gene, CDR1 is LGHNA and CDR2 is YNFKEQ. The CDR3 runs 18 residues. V lost 1 base to trimming and J lost 3 bases; unmatched junction nucleotides: 6. CDR3 region: CASSQAPTSGGHTGELFF. In DNA, the CDR3 is TGTGCCAGCAGCCAAGCTCCGACTAGCGGGGGACACACCGGGGAGCTGTTTTTT.

This clone appeared a single time. This chain connects TRBV28 to TRBJ1-1, with a weak D call TRBD1 (5 bases). CDR1 is MDHEN and CDR2 is SYDVKM in the germline V gene. Trimming left V 1 base short and J 6 bases short, with 9 bases between. The CDR3 runs 13 residues. DNA for the CDR3: TGTGCCAGCAGTTTATTTGGGGCATCTGAAGCTTTCTTT. Translation: CASSLFGASEAFF.

The rearrangement uses TRBV4-2 and TRBJ2-3, with D perhaps TRBD1 (6 bases). Trimming shortened V by 1 base and J by 6 bases, and 11 bases separated the two germline ends. Germline lookup yields CDR1 LGHNA and CDR2 YNFKEQ. The CDR3 contains 14 residues. The DNA of the CDR3 is TGTGCCAGCAGCCAAGGCAGGGGCAGGGATACGCAGTATTTT. This codes for CASSQGRGRDTQYF.

The rearrangement links TRBV9 to TRBJ1-3, with TRBD1 matching 7 bases. The CDR3 has 17 amino acids. The junction had 12 bases not matched to a gene; V was cut back by 2 bases and J by 4 bases. CDR1 and CDR2 from the germline V gene are SGDLS and YYNGEE. CDR3 in amino acids: CASSVTQPTGLGNTIYF. The CDR3 DNA reads TGTGCCAGCAGCGTGACCCAACCGACAGGGTTGGGAAACACCATATATTTT.

V usage is TRBV5-1 and J usage is TRBJ2-7, with 9 bases lining up with TRBD2. Germline CDR1 SGHRS, CDR2 YFSETQ. Losses at the gene ends were 1 base for V and 1 base for J; bases not matched to a gene: 9. There are 17 residues in the CDR3. CDR3: CASSLTSGRLLSYEQYF. DNA of the CDR3: TGCGCCAGCAGCTTGACTAGCGGGCGGTTATTATCCTACGAGCAGTACTTC.

The genes are TRBV4-1 and TRBJ1-3; TRBD1 aligns across 11 bases. Germline V gene lookup returns CDR1 MGHRA and CDR2 YSYEKL. The CDR3 has 17 residues. V dropped 1 base and J dropped 1; count of bases not matched to a gene: 3. The CDR3 region has the DNA TGCGCCAGCAGCCAAGCGGGACAGGGGGTTTCTGGAAACACCATATATTTT. The encoded protein is CASSQAGQGVSGNTIYF.

Only one count was recorded for this clone. The chain carries TRBV5-1 and TRBJ2-1; TRBD2 is a possible D gene (5 bases). This CDR3 comprises 15 residues. V dropped 0 bases and J dropped 4 bases, with 11 bases sitting between them. Germline V gene lookup returns CDR1 SGHRS and CDR2 YFSETQ. Here the CDR3 DNA reads TGCGCCAGCAGCTTGGGGGAGACGACTTACAATGAGCAGTTCTTC. This gives the protein CASSLGETTYNEQFF.

The V and J genes are TRBV9 and TRBJ1-4; D may be TRBD1 (6 bases). The germline gives CDR1 SGDLS, CDR2 YYNGEE. The CDR3 has 15 residues. Trimming left V 4 bases short and J 6 bases short, with 16 bases between. CDR3 sequence: CASSSGARGDEKLFF. The DNA for the CDR3 is TGTGCCAGCAGCTCCGGGGCCAGGGGTGATGAAAAACTGTTTTTT.

The V and J genes are TRBV2 and TRBJ1-1; no clear D. The CDR3 spans 14 residues. The ends were cut back, 8 bases at V and 0 bases at J, with 13 bases in the middle. Germline CDR1 reads SNHLY; CDR2 reads FYNNEI. DNA of the CDR3: TGTGCCAGCCCGAGGCGGTATCTGAACACTGAAGCTTTCTTT. Protein sequence: CASPRRYLNTEAFF.

The rearrangement links TRBV27 to TRBJ1-4; no clear D gene. The CDR3 spans 14 residues. The V end lost 5 bases, the J end lost 4 bases, and 11 bases lay between the germline ends. The V gene's germline CDR1 is MNHEY and CDR2 SMNVEV (reference sequence). CDR3: CASSGGFLNEKLFF. CDR3 DNA: TGTGCCAGCAGTGGCGGTTTCCTTAATGAAAAACTGTTTTTT.

The chain employs TRBV27 and TRBJ2-7; TRBD2 aligns across 11 bases. Germline trimming cut 5 bases from V and 1 base from J; bases unmatched to any gene: 4. This CDR3 has 15 residues. The germline CDR1 and CDR2 sequences are MNHEY and SMNVEV (reference sequence). CDR3 coding DNA: TGTGCCAGCAGTGCCGGACTAGCGGGTTCCTACGAGCAGTACTTC. It is translated as CASSAGLAGSYEQYF.

The V gene is TRBV2, the J gene TRBJ1-2; D is possibly TRBD1 (5 bases). The V end lost 4 bases, the J end lost 2 bases, and 11 bases lay between the germline ends. The CDR3 consists of 14 residues. In germline, CDR1 is SNHLY, CDR2 FYNNEI. CDR3 in amino acids: CASSGETANYGYTF. The CDR3 DNA follows: TGTGCCAGCAGTGGCGAGACAGCGAACTATGGCTACACCTTC.

The chain employs TRBV30 and TRBJ1-2, with D possibly being TRBD1 (6 bases). The V end lost 4 bases, the J end lost 3 bases, and 9 bases lay between the germline ends. CDR1 and CDR2 (germline): GTSNPN, SVGIG (reference sequence). The length of the CDR3 is 12 residues. CDR3: CAWNRDDYGYTF. Written as DNA, the CDR3 is TGTGCCTGGAACAGGGACGACTATGGCTACACCTTC.

This chain connects TRBV19 to TRBJ2-6, with D maybe TRBD1 (6 bases). Germline CDR1 is LNHDA and CDR2 is SQIVND (reference sequence). This CDR3 has 15 residues. The ends were cut back, 8 bases at V and 0 bases at J, with 11 bases in the middle. This CDR3 reads CASRTGSSGANVLTF. DNA for the CDR3: TGTGCCAGTCGAACAGGGTCCTCTGGGGCCAACGTCCTGACTTTC.

The V call is TRBV13, the J call TRBJ2-2; the D is unclear. The CDR3 spans 14 residues. Germline CDR1 reads PRHDT; CDR2 reads FYEKMQ (reference sequence). Trimming removed 0 bases from V and 2 bases from J, with 4 bases in between. In DNA, the CDR3 is TGTGCCAGCAGCTTAGGGGCAAACACCGGGGAGCTGTTTTTT. This gives the protein CASSLGANTGELFF. Filled out from reference TRBV13 and TRBJ2-2, the complete variable domain reads AAGVIQSPRHLIKEKRETATLKCYPIPRHDTVYWYQQGPGQDPQFLISFYEKMQSDKGSIPDRFSAQQFSDYHSELNMSSLELGDSALYFCASSLGANTGELFFGEGSRLTVL.

The chain links TRBV19 to TRBJ2-7, with TRBD2 matching 10 bases. The germline V gene encodes CDR1 LNHDA and CDR2 SQIVND (reference sequence). The junction had 8 bases not matched to a gene; V was cut back by 5 bases and J by 4 bases. The CDR3 consists of 15 residues. CDR3 in DNA: TGTGCCAGTAGTCGTAGCGGGGGGCCAATGTACGAGCAGTACTTC. Its protein is CASSRSGGPMYEQYF.

This clone was recorded only once. CDR3 in amino acids: CASSQAIISGSRRGGEQYF. CDR3 bases: TGTGCCAGCAGCCAAGCAATCATCAGCGGGAGCCGCCGGGGTGGCGAGCAGTACTTC. The chain links TRBV4-2 to TRBJ2-7, with 8 bases fitting TRBD2. CDR1 and CDR2 from the germline V gene are LGHNA and YNFKEQ. This CDR3 comprises 19 residues. V was clipped by 1 base and J by 6 bases; unmatched bases: 20.

V gene TRBV5-1 combines with J gene TRBJ1-1; no clear D gene. The V gene's germline CDR1 is SGHRS and CDR2 YFSETQ. This CDR3 has 15 residues. V lost 4 bases and J 2 bases, leaving 15 bases between the germline ends. CDR3 protein: CASSPLFGGNTEAFF. CDR3 DNA: TGCGCCAGCAGCCCCCTGTTTGGAGGAAACACTGAAGCTTTCTTT.

This chain joins TRBV5-1 and TRBJ2-7, with TRBD2 matching 9 bases. This CDR3 has 16 residues. Germline trimming cut 4 bases from V and 1 base from J; bases unmatched to any gene: 9. Germline loops: CDR1 SGHRS, CDR2 YFSETQ. The CDR3 DNA sequence: TGCGCCAGCAGCCCCTACCAGCGGGGGGAATCCTACGAGCAGTACTTC. Protein sequence: CASSPYQRGESYEQYF.

This clone appeared once. V and J are TRBV5-1 and TRBJ1-5; tentatively, D is TRBD1 (5 bases). The germline V gene encodes CDR1 SGHRS and CDR2 YFSETQ. The CDR3 sequence is 15 residues long. V was trimmed by 1 base and J by 3 bases, leaving 11 bases between them. CDR3 region: CASSLNGRDNQPQHF. CDR3 sequence (DNA): TGCGCCAGCAGCTTGAATGGCAGGGACAATCAGCCCCAGCATTTT. The variable domain in full, with the rest retrieved from reference TRBV5-1 and TRBJ1-5, is KAGVTQTPRYLIKTRGQQVTLSCSPISGHRSVSWYQQTPGQGLQFLFEYFSETQRNKGNFPGRFSGRQFSNSRSEMNVSTLELGDSALYLCASSLNGRDNQPQHFGDGTRLSIL.

The CDR3 loop reads CASSLGTSGQETQYF. CDR3 bases: TGCGCCAGCAGCTTGGGAACTAGCGGTCAAGAGACCCAGTACTTC. This chain uses TRBV5-1 with TRBJ2-5; 8 bases match TRBD2. Germline CDR1 reads SGHRS; CDR2 reads YFSETQ. V dropped 0 bases and J dropped 2; count of bases not matched to a gene: 3. CDR3 length: 15 residues.

The J gene is TRBJ2-7, the V gene TRBV27, with 13 bases that match TRBD2. With 5 bases clipped from V and 1 base from J, the junction kept 2 bases outside the gene matches. The CDR3 contains 15 residues. Germline CDR1 MNHEY, CDR2 SMNVEV (reference sequence). The CDR3 is CASSPGLAGSYEQYF. The CDR3 DNA reads TGTGCCAGCAGTCCGGGACTAGCGGGGTCCTACGAGCAGTACTTC.

In DNA, the CDR3 is TGTGCCAGTAGTAGAGGGACAGGGACAGGGCGCATGAACACTGAAGCTTTCTTT. This encodes CASSRGTGTGRMNTEAFF. The rearrangement links TRBV19 to TRBJ1-1; 9 nucleotides line up with TRBD1. Trimming took 4 bases from V and 0 from J; bases not matched to a gene: 12. Germline V gene data show CDR1 as LNHDA and CDR2 as SQIVND (reference sequence). This CDR3 region has 18 residues. The full variable domain, with the rest looked up from reference TRBV19 and TRBJ1-1, is DGGITQSPKYLFRKEGQNVTLSCEQNLNHDAMYWYRQDPGQGLRLIYYSQIVNDFQKGDIAEGYSVSREKKESFPLTVTSAQKNPTAFYLCASSRGTGTGRMNTEAFFGQGTRLTVV.